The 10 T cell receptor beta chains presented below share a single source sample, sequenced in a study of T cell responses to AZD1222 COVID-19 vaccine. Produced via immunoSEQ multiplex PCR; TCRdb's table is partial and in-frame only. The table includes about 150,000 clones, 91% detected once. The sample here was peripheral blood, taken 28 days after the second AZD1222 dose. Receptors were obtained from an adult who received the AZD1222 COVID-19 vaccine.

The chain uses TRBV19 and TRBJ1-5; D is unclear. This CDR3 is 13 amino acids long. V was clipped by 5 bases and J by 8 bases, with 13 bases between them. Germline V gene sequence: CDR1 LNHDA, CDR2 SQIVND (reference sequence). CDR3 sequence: CASSLLAEKPQHF. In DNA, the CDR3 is TGTGCCAGTAGTTTGCTGGCGGAGAAGCCCCAGCATTTT.

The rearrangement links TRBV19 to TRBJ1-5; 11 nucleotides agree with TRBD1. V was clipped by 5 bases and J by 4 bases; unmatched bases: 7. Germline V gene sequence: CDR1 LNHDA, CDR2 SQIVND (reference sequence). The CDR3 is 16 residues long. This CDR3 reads CASSGWDRGRNQPQHF. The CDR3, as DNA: TGTGCCAGTAGTGGATGGGACAGGGGGAGGAATCAGCCCCAGCATTTT.

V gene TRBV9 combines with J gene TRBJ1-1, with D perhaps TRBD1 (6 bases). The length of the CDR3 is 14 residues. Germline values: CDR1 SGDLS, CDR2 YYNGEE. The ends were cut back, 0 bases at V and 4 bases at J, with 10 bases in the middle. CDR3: CASSVVVRGTEAFF. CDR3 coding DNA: TGTGCCAGCAGCGTAGTTGTCAGGGGCACTGAAGCTTTCTTT. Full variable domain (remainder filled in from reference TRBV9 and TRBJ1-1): DSGVTQTPKHLITATGQRVTLRCSPRSGDLSVYWYQQSLDQGLQFLIQYYNGEERAKGNILERFSAQQFPDLHSELNLSSLELGDSALYFCASSVVVRGTEAFFGQGTRLTVV.

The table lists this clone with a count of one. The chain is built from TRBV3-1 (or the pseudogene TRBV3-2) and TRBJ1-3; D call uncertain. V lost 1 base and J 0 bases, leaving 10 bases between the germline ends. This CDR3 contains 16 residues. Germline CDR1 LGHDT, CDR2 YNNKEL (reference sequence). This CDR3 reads CASSQGQSNSGNTIYF. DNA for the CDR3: TGTGCCAGCAGCCAAGGCCAGTCAAACTCTGGAAACACCATATATTTT.

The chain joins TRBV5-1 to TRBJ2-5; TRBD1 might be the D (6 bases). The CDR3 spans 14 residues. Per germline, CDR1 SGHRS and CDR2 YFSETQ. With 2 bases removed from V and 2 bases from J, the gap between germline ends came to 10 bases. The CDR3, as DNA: TGCGCCAGCAGCTTATTCGGACAGCAAGAGACCCAGTACTTC. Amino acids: CASSLFGQQETQYF.

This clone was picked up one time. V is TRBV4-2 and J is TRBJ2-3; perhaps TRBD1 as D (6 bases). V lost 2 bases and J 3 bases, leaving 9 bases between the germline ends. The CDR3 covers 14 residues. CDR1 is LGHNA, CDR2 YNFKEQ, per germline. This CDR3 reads CASSQFGQTDTQYF. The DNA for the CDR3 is TGTGCCAGCAGCCAATTTGGACAGACAGATACGCAGTATTTT.

CDR3 region: CATSREGRLNTEAFF. The CDR3 DNA reads TGTGCCACCAGCAGAGAGGGCAGGTTGAACACTGAAGCTTTCTTT. This chain uses TRBV15 with TRBJ1-1; unclear D gene. The CDR3 is made up of 15 amino acids. Trimming removed 0 bases from V and 0 bases from J, with 8 bases in between. Germline CDR1 LNHNV, CDR2 YYDKDF (reference sequence).

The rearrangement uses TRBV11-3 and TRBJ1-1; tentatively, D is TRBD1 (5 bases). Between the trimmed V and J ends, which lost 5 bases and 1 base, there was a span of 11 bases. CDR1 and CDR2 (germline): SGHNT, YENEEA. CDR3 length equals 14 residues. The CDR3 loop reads CASSPRDGNTEAFF. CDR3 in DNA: TGTGCCAGCAGCCCCCGGGACGGGAACACTGAAGCTTTCTTT.

The CDR3 reads CASSGTSRDEQFF. The CDR3 DNA is TGTGCCAGCAGCGGGACTAGCAGGGATGAGCAGTTCTTC. The J gene is TRBJ2-1, the V gene TRBV3-1 (or the pseudogene TRBV3-2); 9 bases match TRBD2. CDR3 length: 13 residues. CDR1 is LGHDT, CDR2 YNNKEL, per germline (reference sequence). With V trimmed by 5 bases and J by 8 bases, 4 bases remained unmatched.

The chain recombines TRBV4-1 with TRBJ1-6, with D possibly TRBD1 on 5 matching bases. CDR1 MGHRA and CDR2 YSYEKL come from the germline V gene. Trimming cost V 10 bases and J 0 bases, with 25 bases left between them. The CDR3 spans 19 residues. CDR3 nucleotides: TGCGCCACTCAGAGGGACTCCATAACCCTAGACTCCTATAATTCACCCCTCCACTTT. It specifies CATQRDSITLDSYNSPLHF.